This T cell receptor (beta chain) appears in the sequencing data of a study of identical twins. Study findings and constraints: Out-of-frame TCR alpha sharing observed in monozygotic twins exceeded model estimates. The analysis was cross-sectional rather than longitudinal within donors.

Of note for this clonotype: Antigen specificity is unknown.

TCRdb reanalysed the 5' RACE reads using MiXCR and keeps one entry per CDR3 protein. Among roughly 1,500,000 distinct CDR3 sequences listed, more than 30% were seen once. Germline values: CDR1 SQVTM, CDR2 ANQGSEA. The CDR3 spans 14 residues. The chain couples TRBV29-1 to TRBJ2-7; 10 bases are shared with TRBD2. The J call is in doubt because the DNA end fits TRBJ2-5 better. The receptor was isolated from a newborn girl in good health. Sequenced sample: cord blood. The CDR3 protein is CSVVASGRGETQYF. As DNA, the CDR3 is TGCAGCGTTGTAGCTAGCGGGAGAGGAGAGACCCAGTACTTC.